The T cell receptor beta chain under discussion was sequenced for a study of blood T cell repertoires in COVID-19. Turning to the study itself: COVID-19 samples from acute and convalescent phases originated in the United States, Italy and Spain.

In the authors' methods: Scientists estimated how many nucleated cells there were by amplifying reference gene primers. Repertoires were generated with immunoSEQ multiplex PCR, while TCRdb's copy carries only in-frame clones and drops some. For V, J and clone size, that table is used; D and trimming come from the DNA. The sample shows 430,000 or so clones, 88% of them seen only once. Enrollees, roughly 18 to 89 years old, lived in approximately 24 US areas. The sequence came from a woman aged 35 to 49 who had recovered from COVID-19. The sequenced sample consisted of PBMCs or T cells enriched from blood (not recorded which).

DNA for the CDR3: TGTGCCAGCAGTCTCATAGACAGCTCCTATAATTCACCCCTCCACTTT. Translated: CASSLIDSSYNSPLHF. The chain couples TRBV27 to TRBJ1-6; a possible D gene is TRBD1 (5 bases). The V end was cut by 5 bases, the J end by 0 bases, with 11 bases between. Germline V lookup: CDR1 MNHEY, CDR2 SMNVEV (reference sequence). The CDR3 totals 16 residues.